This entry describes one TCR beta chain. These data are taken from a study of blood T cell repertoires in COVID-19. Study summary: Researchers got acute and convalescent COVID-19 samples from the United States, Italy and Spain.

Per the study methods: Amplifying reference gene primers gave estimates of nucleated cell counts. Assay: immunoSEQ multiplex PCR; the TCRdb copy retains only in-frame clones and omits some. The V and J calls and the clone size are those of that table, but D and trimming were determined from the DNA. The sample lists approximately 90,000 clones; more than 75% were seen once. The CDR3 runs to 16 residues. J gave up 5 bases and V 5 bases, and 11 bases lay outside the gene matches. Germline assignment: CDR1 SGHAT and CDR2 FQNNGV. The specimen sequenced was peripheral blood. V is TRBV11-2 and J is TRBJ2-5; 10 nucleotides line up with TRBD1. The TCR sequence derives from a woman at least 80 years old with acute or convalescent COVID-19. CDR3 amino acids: CASSLDRGDFSETQYF. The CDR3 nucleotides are TGTGCCAGCAGCCTGGACAGGGGGGATTTTTCGGAGACCCAGTACTTC.